Presented here are 3 T cell receptor beta chains from one specimen sequenced in a study of blood T cells in healthy people across ages. Then a second PCR, running about 7 to 11 cycles, was carried out with a sample-barcoded 5' primer and a J-beta primer mix. MiXCR, applied by TCRdb to the 5' RACE reads, yields one record per CDR3 protein. The data hold approximately 900,000 distinct CDR3 sequences, with 25% to 30% observed a single time. These data also featured in a second study, about T cells of mothers and their children.

The sequencing input was blood. These receptors came from a woman aged 40 to 49 in good health.

This clonotype has more than one count but fewer than ten. The V and J genes are TRBV12-3 or TRBV12-4 and TRBJ1-5; unclear D gene. This CDR3 has 14 amino acids. Trimming pared 2 bases from V and 1 base from J, leaving 6 bases between. This chain's CDR3 is CASSLQESNQPQHF. CDR3 sequence (DNA): TGTGCCAGCAGTTTACAGGAGAGCAATCAGCCCCAGCATTTT.

V and J are TRBV5-1 and TRBJ1-1; 10 bases map to TRBD1. Germline V gene sequence: CDR1 SGHRS, CDR2 YFSETQ. The V and J ends lost 4 bases and 4 bases, in that order; junction bases with no gene match: 7. The CDR3 is 15 amino acids. CDR3 region: CASSASGDRGTEAFF. In nucleotides, the CDR3 is TGCGCCAGCAGCGCCTCCGGGGACAGGGGCACTGAAGCTTTCTTT.

This clonotype was seen at least ten times. V usage is TRBV7-8 and J usage is TRBJ2-7; TRBD2 aligns across 8 bases. Germline-derived CDR1 and CDR2 are SGHVS and FQNEAQ. The CDR3 runs to 17 residues. With 1 base clipped from V and 2 bases from J, the junction kept 10 bases outside the gene matches. The CDR3 DNA reads TGTGCCAGCAGCTTAGACCTTAGCGGGGCCGAGACCTACGAGCAGTACTTC. This sequence encodes CASSLDLSGAETYEQYF.